Below, one TCR beta chain is given with its context. Its antigen is currently unknown. TCRdb used MiXCR to reprocess the RACE reads, holding one entry per CDR3 protein. The sample consists of more than 150,000 distinct CDR3 sequences, under 30% of them appearing once. The data stem from a study of human T cells and chemical hapten exposure. About the research overall: Patients received weekly diphenylcyclopropenone doses to the scalp throughout the roughly 26-week study.

Time point here: patch test 3, about 24 weeks after DPC sensitization. Treatment noted: therapeutic diphenylcyclopropenone sensitization with weekly scalp DPC. Study findings and constraints: With alopecia, donors may have immune responses unlike healthy people's. Significantly more large CDR3 similarity clusters arose among expanded TCRs than among controls.

The material was whole blood, obtained in connection with sensitization to the hapten diphenylcyclopropenone (DPC). This clonotype was obtained from a woman aged 40 to 50 with alopecia areata. Some clones in this sample may be carry-over from other donors' samples.

The CDR3 region is CASSPPPSDGAFF. Here the CDR3 DNA reads TGTGCCAGCAGCCCACCACCGTCTGATGGAGCTTTCTTT. The rearrangement uses TRBV7-2 and TRBJ1-1; D unclear. This CDR3 has 13 residues. V lost 5 bases and J 10 bases, leaving 17 bases between the germline ends. Germline lookup yields CDR1 SGHTA and CDR2 FQGNSA.